Each of the 24 T cell receptor beta chains below was sequenced from the same sample in a study of regulatory T cells in long-lasting Graves disease. Time point given: newly diagnosed GD, antithyroid drugs for less than 3 months. Generation of the TCR library employed RNA extracted from PBMCs. The authors built TCR beta libraries using iRepertoire HTBI primers and Arm-PCR of CDR3 regions. Each CDR3 protein gets one entry after TCRdb re-called the multiplex PCR reads with MiXCR. The sample lists about 380,000 distinct CDR3 sequences, 15% to 19% occurring once. The sample in question was peripheral blood mononuclear cells (PBMCs), obtained at new diagnosis, from a patient treated with antithyroid drugs. The receptors here all came from a female donor with Graves disease.

V usage is TRBV15 and J usage is TRBJ1-2; no clear D. CDR3 length equals 15 residues. CDR1 and CDR2 (germline): LNHNV, YYDKDF (reference sequence). With 3 bases removed from V and 5 bases from J, the gap between germline ends came to 16 bases. CDR3: CATSSPTKVHYGYTF. CDR3 nucleotides: TGTGCCACCAGCAGCCCTACTAAGGTCCATTATGGCTACACCTTC. The full variable domain, in which reference TRBV15 and TRBJ1-2 provide the parts outside the CDR3, is DAMVIQNPRYQVTQFGKPVTLSCSQTLNHNVMYWYQQKSSQAPKLLFHYYDKDFNNEADTPDNFQSRRPNTSFCFLDIRSPGLGDTAMYLCATSSPTKVHYGYTFGSGTRLTVV.

There are many counts of this clonotype. The chain carries TRBV6-1 and TRBJ1-4; weak D call: TRBD1 (6 bases). The CDR3 totals 13 residues. Between the trimmed V and J ends, which lost 6 bases and 8 bases, there was a span of 13 bases. Germline CDR1 MNHNS, CDR2 SASEGT. In DNA, the CDR3 is TGTGCCAGCAGCCCCGGGACACCAGAAAAACTGTTTTTT. It encodes CASSPGTPEKLFF.

The J gene is TRBJ1-2, the V gene TRBV18, with TRBD1 as a possible D gene (5 bases). The CDR3 is 15 amino acids. From germline, CDR1 is KGHSH and CDR2 LQKENI. The ends were cut back, 4 bases at V and 3 bases at J, with 15 bases in the middle. Written as DNA, the CDR3 is TGTGCCAGCTCACTAAAATCAGGAGGGGACTATGGCTACACCTTC. Translating gives CASSLKSGGDYGYTF. The whole variable domain, filled in from reference TRBV18 and TRBJ1-2, reads NAGVMQNPRHLVRRRGQEARLRCSPMKGHSHVYWYRQLPEEGLKFMVYLQKENIIDESGMPKERFSAEFPKEGPSILRIQQVVRGDSAAYFCASSLKSGGDYGYTFGSGTRLTVV.

The gene calls are TRBV7-6 and TRBJ2-5; D possibly corresponds to TRBD1 (6 bases). The germline V gene has CDR1 SGHVS and CDR2 FNYEAQ. Trimming left V 1 base short and J 1 base short, with 10 bases between. This CDR3 has 15 residues. The CDR3 DNA is TGTGCCAGCAGCTTAGGGCGACAGGCCCAAGAGACCCAGTACTTC. It yields the protein CASSLGRQAQETQYF.

Ten or more counts support this clonotype. The junction shows a germline mismatch at one end, possibly a read error. V usage is TRBV11-1 and J usage is TRBJ1-6; TRBD1 agrees at 9 bases. Germline loops: CDR1 SGHAT, CDR2 FQDESV (reference sequence). The CDR3 runs 15 residues. The CDR3 DNA is TGCGCCAGCAGCACCCGGACAGGGGATAATTCACCCCTCCACTTT. Amino acids: CASSTRTGDNSPLHF.

The chain employs TRBV7-3 and TRBJ2-1; D assignment may be TRBD1 or TRBD2 (5 bases each). There are 15 residues in the CDR3. Germline V lookup: CDR1 SGHTA, CDR2 FQGTGA. The V and J ends lost 5 bases and 9 bases respectively, with 20 bases between them. The CDR3 here is CASSPGLGGRGEQFF. In DNA form, the CDR3 reads TGTGCCAGCAGCCCGGGGCTAGGAGGTCGGGGTGAGCAGTTCTTC.

This clonotype was counted many times. The V gene is TRBV6-1, the J gene TRBJ1-5; D is undetermined. CDR1 is MNHNS and CDR2 is SASEGT in the germline V gene. The CDR3 is made up of 17 amino acids. The V gene lost 3 bases and the J gene lost 2 bases, with 17 bases spanning the gap. The CDR3 coding sequence is TGTGCCAGCAGTGAGGTAGCCCGGTTCTGGGGCAATCAGCCCCAGCATTTT. Amino acids: CASSEVARFWGNQPQHF.

This chain links TRBV6-1 with TRBJ1-6; maybe TRBD1 (5 bases). This CDR3 comprises 22 residues. Germline assignment: CDR1 MNHNS and CDR2 SASEGT. The germline V and J ends were trimmed by 5 bases and 2 bases, with 31 bases remaining between them. CDR3 sequence reads: CASSKRRDGKEYLTTYNSPLHF. The CDR3 nucleotides read TGTGCCAGCAGTAAGAGGCGGGACGGGAAAGAATACCTCACTACCTATAATTCACCCCTCCACTTT.

This clonotype showed up just a few times. This chain joins TRBV13 and TRBJ2-2; 12 bases agree with TRBD1. Germline CDR1 reads PRHDT; CDR2 reads FYEKMQ (reference sequence). The CDR3 has 16 residues. The V and J ends lost 5 bases and 6 bases, in that order; junction bases with no gene match: 7. In DNA form, the CDR3 reads TGTGCCAGCAGCCTCGGGACAGGGGGCACAGCCGGGGAGCTGTTTTTT. Its protein product is CASSLGTGGTAGELFF.

This chain links TRBV19 with TRBJ1-5; the D gene is possibly TRBD1 (5 bases). With 3 bases removed from V and 4 bases from J, the gap between germline ends came to 10 bases. Germline-derived CDR1 and CDR2 are LNHDA and SQIVND (reference sequence). This CDR3 is built from 14 residues. The CDR3 loop reads CASSIRDQNQPQHF. The CDR3 DNA sequence: TGTGCCAGTAGTATCCGGGACCAAAATCAGCCCCAGCATTTT.

This clonotype was counted many times. This sequence joins TRBV27 and TRBJ2-3; 8 nucleotides match TRBD1. With V trimmed by 8 bases and J by 6 bases, 4 bases remained unmatched. CDR3 length equals 12 residues. Germline V CDR1 and CDR2: MNHEY, SMNVEV (reference sequence). The CDR3 DNA is TGTGCCAGCGGACAGGGTATTGATACGCAGTATTTT. Residues: CASGQGIDTQYF.

This clonotype occurred many times. J is TRBJ2-7 and V is TRBV7-9; 13 nucleotides agree with TRBD2. The junction had 4 bases not matched to a gene; V was cut back by 4 bases and J by 4 bases. The CDR3 sequence is 15 residues long. Germline loops: CDR1 SEHNR, CDR2 FQNEAQ (reference sequence). The CDR3 reads CASSSGLAGVYEQYF. CDR3 in DNA: TGTGCCAGCAGCTCCGGACTAGCGGGAGTATACGAGCAGTACTTC.

Ten or more counts support this clonotype. The V and J genes are TRBV2 and TRBJ2-3, with D maybe TRBD1 (6 bases). CDR3 length equals 13 residues. The V end was cut by 7 bases, the J end by 5 bases, with 13 bases between. Germline V gene data show CDR1 as SNHLY and CDR2 as FYNNEI. The CDR3 sequence is CASKAGAGDTQYF. In DNA, the CDR3 is TGTGCCAGCAAGGCAGGGGCGGGAGATACGCAGTATTTT.

The chain employs TRBV29-1 and TRBJ2-1; TRBD2 matches 7 bases. This CDR3 has 14 amino acids. The trim removed 7 bases at V and 5 bases at J, leaving 11 bases unmatched. The germline V gene encodes CDR1 SQVTM and CDR2 ANQGSEA. CDR3 sequence: CSGTSGTTNNEQFF. The CDR3, as DNA: TGCAGCGGGACATCCGGGACTACTAACAATGAGCAGTTCTTC.

This clonotype came up a few times. This sequence may be a read error, since a much larger clone differs from it by one base. The V gene is TRBV12-5, the J gene TRBJ1-1; D unresolved. From germline, CDR1 is LGHNT and CDR2 FRNRAP. CDR3 length equals 16 residues. DNA of the CDR3: TGTGATAGTGGTCCATCGACGGCGGCAGAGAACACTGAAGCTTTCTTT. Residues: CDSGPSTAAENTEAFF.

The genes are TRBV20-1 and TRBJ2-3, with TRBD2 identical over 10 bases. The germline gives CDR1 DFQATT, CDR2 SNEGSKA (reference sequence). The CDR3 extends over 12 amino acids. The trim removed 3 bases at V and 12 bases at J, leaving 6 bases unmatched. This chain's CDR3 is CSARASGSVQYF. DNA of the CDR3: TGCAGTGCTAGGGCTAGCGGGAGCGTTCAGTATTTT.

This clonotype occurred a few times. One base away lies a much larger clone, so this may be a sequencing read error. The V and J genes are TRBV5-1 and TRBJ1-1; D gene unclear. V was cut by 0 bases and J by 2 bases, with 14 bases left in between. Germline V gene sequence: CDR1 SGHRS, CDR2 YFSETQ. This CDR3 has 16 amino acids. CDR3: CASSLEAATPNTEAFF. In nucleotides, the CDR3 is TGCGCCAGCAGCTTGGAGGCAGCTACCCCTAACACTGAAGCTTTCTTT.

The J gene is TRBJ2-3, the V gene TRBV28; 9 nucleotides line up with TRBD2. The CDR3 has 18 residues. CDR1 is MDHEN, CDR2 SYDVKM, per germline. The V and J ends lost 2 bases and 5 bases, in that order; junction bases with no gene match: 14. The CDR3 sequence is CASSLELAGPVLKDTQYF. The CDR3 DNA sequence: TGTGCCAGCAGTTTAGAGCTAGCGGGGCCAGTACTAAAAGATACGCAGTATTTT.

This clonotype came up many times. This chain connects TRBV6-1 to TRBJ1-3; D uncertain. Germline CDR1 is MNHNS and CDR2 is SASEGT. The ends were cut back, 6 bases at V and 3 bases at J, with 3 bases in the middle. This CDR3 is built from 11 residues. CDR3 amino acids: CASRYGNTIYF. The CDR3, as DNA: TGTGCCAGCAGATATGGAAACACCATATATTTT.

At least ten counts were recorded for this clonotype. The rearrangement joins TRBV12-3 or TRBV12-4 to TRBJ1-2; the D gene is possibly TRBD1 (6 bases). V was shortened by 6 bases and J by 7 bases, with 9 bases between the two germline ends. The CDR3 runs to 11 residues. The CDR3 loop is CASRQGSGYTF. The CDR3 bases are TGTGCCAGCAGGCAGGGGAGTGGCTACACCTTC.

This clonotype was recorded at least ten times. This rearrangement joins TRBV12-3 or TRBV12-4 to TRBJ2-3; 10 bases align to TRBD1. The V gene end was trimmed by 6 bases and the J gene end by 3 bases; junction bases not matched to a gene: 6. This CDR3 contains 15 residues. This CDR3 is CASRLTGGGTDTQYF. DNA for the CDR3: TGTGCCAGCAGACTGACAGGGGGCGGGACAGATACGCAGTATTTT.

In this sample, this clonotype turned up many times. The chain employs TRBV7-8 and TRBJ2-7; D ambiguous. CDR1 SGHVS and CDR2 FQNEAQ come from the germline V gene. The V end lost 6 bases, the J end lost 1 base, and 10 bases lay between the germline ends. CDR3 length: 13 residues. In nucleotides, the CDR3 is TGTGCCAGCAGTATAGGAAGGTCCTACGAGCAGTACTTC. Protein: CASSIGRSYEQYF.

This clonotype was found many times. The CDR3 protein is CSVLAGETYEQYF. CDR3 bases: TGCAGCGTTCTAGCGGGGGAAACCTACGAGCAGTACTTC. The chain recombines TRBV29-1 with TRBJ2-7; 10 bases agree with TRBD2. The V gene end was trimmed by 5 bases and the J gene end by 2 bases; junction bases not matched to a gene: 3. This CDR3 is built from 13 residues. Germline V gene lookup returns CDR1 SQVTM and CDR2 ANQGSEA.

This clonotype was detected many times. The chain has TRBV7-7 and TRBJ1-1, with D uncertain. Germline V CDR1 and CDR2: SSHAT, FNYEAQ (reference sequence). V shed 5 bases and J shed 8 bases, with 15 bases lying between them. The CDR3 length is 13 residues. CDR3 residues: CASSADTKTEAFF. The DNA of the CDR3 is TGTGCCAGCAGCGCAGATACAAAAACCGAAGCTTTCTTT.